This T cell receptor beta chain was found in a study of cytomegalovirus exposure and HLA in healthy donors. General study findings and limits: In a later analysis, a missense DCLRE1C variant was linked to TCR beta V- and J-gene trimming.

The CDR3 loop spans 16 amino acids. Germline V gives CDR1 SGHTA, CDR2 FQGNSA. Use of 60 Vbeta and 13 Jbeta primers characterized the PCR. Profiling relied on immunoSEQ multiplex PCR, and the TCRdb table lists in-frame clones only, not all of them. The table lists around 62,000 clones, about three quarters of them singletons. On this clone itself: What it binds is not known. At one of its ends the junction is not consistent with the germline gene, which may arise from a read error.

The chain joins TRBV7-2 to TRBJ2-3; 11 bases agree with TRBD2. Specimen: PBMCs. The origin of this receptor is a man aged 35 to 55 in good health and CMV-seronegative. The CDR3 DNA reads TGTGCCAGCGGCTTAGGGGGACTAGCGGCCACAGATACGCAGTATTTT. Translated: CASGLGGLAATDTQYF.